Listed here are 7 T cell receptor beta chains from one sample, sequenced in a study of response to subunit inactivated influenza vaccine. Each CDR3 protein is one row after TCRdb ran MiXCR on the RT-PCR reads. The data contain approximately 520,000 distinct CDR3 sequences, approximately 15% of them singletons. The source material was CD4+ T cells sorted from PBMCs, sampled around 25 months after vaccination. Source of these receptors: a man aged 50-75 years who received an inactivated influenza vaccine.

This clonotype has more than one count but fewer than ten. The chain joins TRBV4-3 to TRBJ2-3; 13 bases match TRBD2. Germline loops: CDR1 LGHNA, CDR2 YSLEER. This CDR3 is built from 18 residues. The V gene end was trimmed by 1 base and the J gene end by 3 bases; junction bases not matched to a gene: 7. The CDR3, as DNA: TGCGCCAGCAGCCAAGTTGAAGGGACTAGCGGGACTACAGATACGCAGTATTTT. It translates to CASSQVEGTSGTTDTQYF.

In this sample, this clonotype turned up a few times. The genes are TRBV11-2 and TRBJ2-1; possibly TRBD1 for D (6 bases). Per the germline V gene, CDR1 is SGHAT and CDR2 is FQNNGV. The CDR3 loop spans 14 amino acids. The V end was cut by 3 bases, the J end by 4 bases, with 10 bases between. The DNA of the CDR3 is TGTGCCAGCAGCTTTCAAGGACAGTACAATGAGCAGTTCTTC. It encodes CASSFQGQYNEQFF.

This clonotype was seen a handful of times. This chain's CDR3 is CASSVFSRVSEQFF. The DNA for the CDR3 is TGTGCCAGCAGCGTATTTTCCAGGGTTTCTGAGCAGTTCTTC. The chain joins TRBV9 to TRBJ2-1; possible D gene TRBD1, 5 bases. The CDR3 totals 14 residues. V lost 1 base, J lost 9 bases, and 14 bases lay in between. The germline CDR1 and CDR2 sequences are SGDLS and YYNGEE.

This clonotype was seen repeatedly, ten times or more. The chain employs TRBV12-3 or TRBV12-4 and TRBJ1-2; D is uncertain. This CDR3 has 11 amino acids. The V end lost 4 bases, the J end lost 5 bases, and 5 bases lay between the germline ends. CDR3 nucleotides: TGTGCCAGCAGTTCCTCTTATGGCTACACCTTC. Residues: CASSSSYGYTF.

This chain links TRBV5-1 with TRBJ2-7; no clear D. The CDR3 is made up of 13 amino acids. V was shortened by 4 bases and J by 1 base, with 9 bases between the two germline ends. CDR1 is SGHRS and CDR2 is YFSETQ in the germline V gene. CDR3 in amino acids: CASSGFASYEQYF. In DNA form, the CDR3 reads TGCGCCAGCAGCGGGTTTGCATCCTACGAGCAGTACTTC. The full variable domain, in which reference TRBV5-1 and TRBJ2-7 provide the parts outside the CDR3, is KAGVTQTPRYLIKTRGQQVTLSCSPISGHRSVSWYQQTPGQGLQFLFEYFSETQRNKGNFPGRFSGRQFSNSRSEMNVSTLELGDSALYLCASSGFASYEQYFGPGTRLTVT.

The chain carries TRBV20-1 and TRBJ2-5; TRBD2 agrees at 7 bases. With V trimmed by 0 bases and J by 0 bases, 7 bases remained unmatched. Germline loops: CDR1 DFQATT, CDR2 SNEGSKA (reference sequence). There are 16 residues in the CDR3. CDR3 region: CSARDSGREYQETQYF. The CDR3, as DNA: TGCAGTGCTAGAGATTCGGGGAGGGAATACCAAGAGACCCAGTACTTC.

This clonotype was observed at least ten times. The rearrangement links TRBV12-3 or TRBV12-4 to TRBJ2-1; 8 positions agree with TRBD1. V was clipped by 0 bases and J by 0 bases; unmatched bases: 4. The CDR3 runs to 17 residues. The CDR3 here is CASSLAGQGSSYNEQFF. The CDR3 DNA follows: TGTGCCAGCAGTTTAGCCGGACAGGGTAGCTCCTACAATGAGCAGTTCTTC.